A single sample gave rise to the 26 T cell receptor beta chains below, sequenced in a study of control samples from healthy donors and cancer patients. Some clones are missing from TCRdb's copy, which holds only in-frame ones; the method was immunoSEQ multiplex PCR. The table lists 100,000 or so clones, roughly 89% of them singletons. Material for sequencing was blood. Receptors originate from a man aged 25 to 40 in good health.

The V gene is TRBV7-9, the J gene TRBJ1-6; 7 bases agree with TRBD1. The CDR3 is 16 amino acids. Germline CDR1 is SEHNR and CDR2 is FQNEAQ (reference sequence). V lost 1 base, J lost 7 bases, and 7 bases stayed unmatched. CDR3 sequence (DNA): TGTGCCAGCAGCTTAGTAGGGGGCAGGGGAAATTCACCCCTCCACTTT. It specifies CASSLVGGRGNSPLHF.

The chain uses TRBV2 and TRBJ2-7, with D tentatively TRBD1 or TRBD2 (5 bases each). The CDR3 has 11 residues. From germline, CDR1 is SNHLY and CDR2 FYNNEI. Trimming left V 1 base short and J 7 bases short, with 5 bases between. This CDR3 reads CASSEGGEQYV. The CDR3 DNA is TGTGCCAGCAGTGAAGGGGGGGAGCAGTACGTC.

The V gene is TRBV7-9, the J gene TRBJ2-1; no firm D call. Germline V gene lookup returns CDR1 SEHNR and CDR2 FQNEAQ (reference sequence). This CDR3 spans 11 amino acids. V was pared by 10 bases and J by 3 bases, with 7 bases between. CDR3 coding DNA: TGTGCCACCAACAACTACAATGAGCAGTTCTTC. The encoded protein is CATNNYNEQFF.

The gene calls are TRBV27 and TRBJ2-7; D possibly corresponds to TRBD1 (6 bases). V shed 6 bases and J shed 3 bases, with 15 bases lying between them. In germline, CDR1 is MNHEY, CDR2 SMNVEV (reference sequence). The CDR3 loop spans 14 amino acids. CDR3 protein: CASSLSTGNYEQYF. CDR3 bases: TGTGCCAGCAGCCTTTCAACAGGGAACTACGAGCAGTACTTC.

The V and J genes are TRBV9 and TRBJ1-1, with D hard to call. The germline V and J ends were trimmed by 6 bases and 10 bases, with 7 bases remaining between them. The CDR3 has 9 residues. Germline CDR1 is SGDLS and CDR2 is YYNGEE. The CDR3 DNA reads as TGTGCCAGCAATGATGGAGCTTTCTTT. It specifies CASNDGAFF. Full variable domain (missing parts from reference TRBV9 and TRBJ1-1): DSGVTQTPKHLITATGQRVTLRCSPRSGDLSVYWYQQSLDQGLQFLIQYYNGEERAKGNILERFSAQQFPDLHSELNLSSLELGDSALYFCASNDGAFFGQGTRLTVV.

The chain links TRBV9 to TRBJ2-5, with a possible D match to TRBD2 (6 bases). V dropped 1 base and J dropped 1 base, with 8 bases sitting between them. Per germline, CDR1 SGDLS and CDR2 YYNGEE. This CDR3 is 14 amino acids long. CDR3 protein: CASSVRGGQETQYF. As DNA, the CDR3 is TGTGCCAGCAGCGTAAGGGGAGGCCAAGAGACCCAGTACTTC.

The chain recombines TRBV3-1 (or the pseudogene TRBV3-2) with TRBJ2-5, with 9 bases matching TRBD1. This CDR3 has 15 residues. V shed 6 bases and J 3 bases; nucleotides not matched to a gene: 8. The germline V gene has CDR1 LGHDT and CDR2 YNNKEL (reference sequence). The CDR3 sequence: CASRRSGTGKETQYF. CDR3 bases: TGTGCCAGCAGGCGGTCCGGGACAGGGAAAGAGACCCAGTACTTC.

J is TRBJ2-7 and V is TRBV10-1, with TRBD1 as a possible D gene (5 bases). V shed 2 bases and J shed 1 base, with 6 bases lying between them. The germline CDR1 and CDR2 sequences are WNHNN and SYGVQD (reference sequence). The CDR3 loop spans 13 amino acids. CDR3 in DNA: TGCGCCAGCAGTGAGGACAGTTCCTACGAGCAGTACTTC. It translates to CASSEDSSYEQYF.

This clone was counted once. This chain links TRBV4-3 with TRBJ2-6; no definite D call. The V gene lost 5 bases and the J gene lost 1 base, with 9 bases spanning the gap. The germline V gene encodes CDR1 LGHNA and CDR2 YSLEER. The CDR3 spans 15 residues. The CDR3 DNA reads as TGCGCCAGCAGCATCGCCCCTTCTGGGGCCAACGTCCTGACTTTC. Residues: CASSIAPSGANVLTF.

The chain joins TRBV18 to TRBJ1-4; tentative D call: TRBD1 (5 bases). The CDR3 has 17 amino acids. The V and J ends lost 2 bases and 4 bases respectively, with 17 bases between them. The germline gives CDR1 KGHSH, CDR2 LQKENI. DNA of the CDR3: TGTGCCAGCTCACCAACCAAAATCGGGGGTGGTAATGAAAAACTGTTTTTT. Translated, it gives CASSPTKIGGGNEKLFF.

The chain links TRBV5-5 to TRBJ1-5, with D hard to call. Trimming pared 1 base from V and 5 bases from J, leaving 10 bases between. The CDR3 spans 14 residues. In germline, CDR1 is SGHKS, CDR2 YYEKEE (reference sequence). CDR3 loop: CASSLWFGDQPQHF. CDR3 DNA sequence: TGTGCCAGCAGCTTGTGGTTTGGGGATCAGCCCCAGCATTTT. The full variable domain, in which reference TRBV5-5 and TRBJ1-5 provide the parts outside the CDR3, is DAGVTQSPTHLIKTRGQQVTLRCSPISGHKSVSWYQQVLGQGPQFIFQYYEKEERGRGNFPDRFSARQFPNYSSELNVNALLLGDSALYLCASSLWFGDQPQHFGDGTRLSIL.

This clone was found once. J is TRBJ1-6 and V is TRBV19; 7 nucleotides align to TRBD1. Germline V gene data show CDR1 as LNHDA and CDR2 as SQIVND (reference sequence). V was clipped by 1 base and J by 8 bases; unmatched bases: 8. There are 16 residues in the CDR3. The CDR3 reads CASSIGLVTGDSPLHF. Written as DNA, the CDR3 is TGTGCCAGTAGTATAGGACTGGTCACAGGGGATTCACCCCTCCACTTT.

The chain joins TRBV5-4 to TRBJ2-1, with TRBD2 identical over 14 bases. J gave up 5 bases and V 3 bases, and 7 bases lay outside the gene matches. There are 17 residues in the CDR3. Germline V gives CDR1 SGHNT, CDR2 YYREEE (reference sequence). This chain's CDR3 is CASSSGTSGSKDNEQFF. The CDR3, as DNA: TGTGCCAGCAGCTCCGGGACTAGCGGGAGTAAGGACAATGAGCAGTTCTTC.

The V gene is TRBV5-1, the J gene TRBJ2-3, with 14 bases fitting TRBD2. This CDR3 has 16 amino acids. Germline values: CDR1 SGHRS, CDR2 YFSETQ. The V segment lost 3 bases and the J segment 6 bases; nucleotides outside the gene matches: 6. CDR3 DNA sequence: TGCGCCAGCAGCTCGACTAGCGGGGGGGCCTATGATACGCAGTATTTT. It translates to CASSSTSGGAYDTQYF.

This clone was detected once. The chain uses TRBV9 and TRBJ2-5; D might be TRBD1 or TRBD2, each matching 5 bases. Trimming took 0 bases from V and 5 from J, leaving 11 bases between them. The CDR3 contains 14 residues. Germline CDR1 SGDLS, CDR2 YYNGEE. In nucleotides, the CDR3 is TGTGCCAGCAGCGTAGTAGAGGGGTGGGAGACCCAGTACTTC. Its protein is CASSVVEGWETQYF.

CDR3 DNA: TGTGCCAGCAGCGGGCGGGACGGGGAGAACACTGAAGCTTTCTTT. It yields the protein CASSGRDGENTEAFF. The chain employs TRBV7-9 and TRBJ1-1; D possibly corresponds to TRBD1 (5 bases). V was cut by 5 bases and J by 1 base, with 14 bases left in between. This CDR3 is built from 15 residues. Germline V gene sequence: CDR1 SEHNR, CDR2 FQNEAQ (reference sequence).

This rearrangement joins TRBV28 to TRBJ1-6; D is perhaps TRBD1 (5 bases). This CDR3 is built from 17 residues. The germline CDR1 and CDR2 sequences are MDHEN and SYDVKM. Trimming removed 5 bases at V and 9 bases at J, with 23 bases between. CDR3 sequence: CASSLPFAGMLASPLHF. The CDR3 DNA reads as TGTGCCAGCAGTCTTCCATTTGCAGGGATGTTAGCTTCACCCCTCCACTTT.

CDR3 in amino acids: CASDVGGGREAFF. Written as DNA, the CDR3 is TGTGCCAGCGACGTCGGGGGGGGGAGAGAAGCTTTCTTT. V and J are TRBV12-3 or TRBV12-4 and TRBJ1-1; D is perhaps TRBD1 (5 bases). This CDR3 region has 13 residues. Trimming removed 8 bases at V and 8 bases at J, with 18 bases between.

The genes are TRBV27 and TRBJ2-1; a possible D gene is TRBD2 (5 bases). There are 15 residues in the CDR3. In germline, CDR1 is MNHEY, CDR2 SMNVEV (reference sequence). Trimming removed 10 bases at V and 0 bases at J, with 16 bases between. The chain's CDR3 is CATRLGGSSYNEQFF. As DNA, the CDR3 is TGTGCCACGCGACTGGGTGGGAGCTCCTACAATGAGCAGTTCTTC.

This chain uses TRBV4-2 with TRBJ2-5; 7 positions match TRBD1. The CDR3 extends over 14 amino acids. J lost 3 bases, V lost 4 bases, and 5 bases had no gene match. Germline CDR1 and CDR2: LGHNA and YNFKEQ. CDR3 amino acids: CASSRTGTEETQYF. The DNA for the CDR3 is TGTGCCAGCAGCCGAACCGGGACAGAAGAGACCCAGTACTTC.

J is TRBJ2-5 and V is TRBV7-3; the D gene is possibly TRBD2 (6 bases). Germline assignment: CDR1 SGHTA and CDR2 FQGTGA. The CDR3 is 13 amino acids. The V end was cut by 5 bases, the J end by 1 base, with 8 bases between. The CDR3 region has the DNA TGTGCCAGCAGCCCGGGACTCCAAGAGACCCAGTACTTC. Its translation: CASSPGLQETQYF.

This clone was counted once. V and J are TRBV2 and TRBJ2-5; 12 bases are a match to TRBD2. V lost 5 bases and J lost 5; bases outside the gene matches: 6. Germline assignment: CDR1 SNHLY and CDR2 FYNNEI. There are 15 residues in the CDR3. CDR3 nucleotide sequence: TGTGCCAGCAGTCGGACTAGCGGGGCGAGGGAGACCCAGTACTTC. Translating it yields CASSRTSGARETQYF.

The CDR3 here is CASTTNVQNGYTF. CDR3 sequence (DNA): TGTGCCAGCACCACCAATGTCCAGAATGGCTACACCTTC. The V and J genes are TRBV16 and TRBJ1-2; D remains ambiguous. The CDR3 runs to 13 residues. Per germline, CDR1 KGHSY and CDR2 FQNENV. Trimming removed 7 bases from V and 6 bases from J, with 15 bases in between.

The chain couples TRBV5-1 to TRBJ1-2; D unclear. This CDR3 spans 14 amino acids. CDR1 and CDR2 (germline): SGHRS, YFSETQ. Trimming took off 2 bases at V and 5 bases at J, with 13 bases between the two ends. The CDR3 here is CASSLVDGEYGYTF. The CDR3, as DNA: TGCGCCAGCAGCTTAGTCGACGGCGAATATGGCTACACCTTC.

The rearrangement joins TRBV28 to TRBJ2-5, with no clear D. The J call could be wrong; TRBJ2-7 is a better fit for the DNA end. The CDR3 sequence is 15 residues long. Germline V gene lookup returns CDR1 MDHEN and CDR2 SYDVKM. The CDR3 DNA is TGTGCCAGCAGACCCCCGGGTTGGGGTAATTACGAGCAGTACTTC. Its translation: CASRPPGWGNYEQYF.

This CDR3 is CATSRQTGLETQYF. CDR3 nucleotides: TGTGCCACCAGCAGACAGACAGGGCTGGAGACCCAGTACTTC. The V gene is TRBV15, the J gene TRBJ2-5; 7 nucleotides match TRBD1. Trimming removed 2 bases from V and 5 bases from J; junction bases left unmatched: 5. The germline V gene has CDR1 LNHNV and CDR2 YYDKDF (reference sequence). This CDR3 is 14 amino acids long.